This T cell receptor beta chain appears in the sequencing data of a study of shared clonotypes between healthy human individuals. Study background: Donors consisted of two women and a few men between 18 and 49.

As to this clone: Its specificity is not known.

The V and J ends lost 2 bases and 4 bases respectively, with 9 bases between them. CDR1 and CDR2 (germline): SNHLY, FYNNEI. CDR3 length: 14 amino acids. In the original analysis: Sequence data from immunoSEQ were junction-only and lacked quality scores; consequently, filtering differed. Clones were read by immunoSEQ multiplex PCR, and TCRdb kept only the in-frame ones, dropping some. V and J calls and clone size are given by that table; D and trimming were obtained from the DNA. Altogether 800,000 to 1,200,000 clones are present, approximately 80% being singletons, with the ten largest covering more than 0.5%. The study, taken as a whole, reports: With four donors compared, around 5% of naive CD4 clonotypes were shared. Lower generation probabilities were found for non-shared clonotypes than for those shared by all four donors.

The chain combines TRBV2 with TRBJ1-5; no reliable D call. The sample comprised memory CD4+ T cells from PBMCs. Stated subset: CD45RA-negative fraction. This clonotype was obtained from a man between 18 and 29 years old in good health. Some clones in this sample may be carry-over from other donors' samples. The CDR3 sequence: CASSESRGNQPQHF. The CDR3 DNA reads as TGTGCCAGCAGTGAATCACGGGGAAATCAGCCCCAGCATTTT.